The 17 T cell receptor beta chains in this list originate from one sample, sequenced in a study of blood T cell repertoires in COVID-19. Profiling relied on immunoSEQ multiplex PCR, and the TCRdb table lists in-frame clones only, not all of them. The table lists some 260,000 clones, approximately 86% of them singletons. Sequenced: PBMCs or T cells enriched from blood (not recorded which). The origin of the receptors is a woman in her thirties with acute COVID-19.

V and J are TRBV6-6 and TRBJ2-5; TRBD2 agrees at 8 bases. The length of the CDR3 is 14 residues. V was pared by 7 bases and J by 8 bases, with 12 bases of the junction left unmatched. The germline gives CDR1 MNHNY, CDR2 SVGAGI (reference sequence). This CDR3 is CASKSGTRDFTQYF. In DNA, the CDR3 is TGTGCCAGCAAGAGCGGGACTAGGGATTTTACCCAGTACTTC.

V and J are TRBV28 and TRBJ1-5; D perhaps matches TRBD1 (5 bases). This CDR3 has 14 amino acids. CDR1 is MDHEN and CDR2 is SYDVKM in the germline V gene. V was shortened by 5 bases and J by 6 bases, with 14 bases between the two germline ends. CDR3 amino acids: CASSGVGASQPQHF. As DNA, the CDR3 is TGTGCCAGCAGTGGGGTAGGGGCTAGTCAGCCCCAGCATTTT.

V is TRBV24-1 and J is TRBJ1-2; 7 bases fit TRBD1. The germline CDR1 and CDR2 sequences are KGHDR and SFDVKD. The CDR3 is 16 residues long. J was trimmed by 0 bases and V by 0 bases; bases with no gene match: 3. The CDR3 loop reads CATSDLGTDANYGYTF. Written as DNA, the CDR3 is TGTGCCACCAGTGATTTGGGGACAGATGCTAACTATGGCTACACCTTC.

This chain uses TRBV3-1 (or the pseudogene TRBV3-2) with TRBJ2-5; 7 bases align to TRBD2. The CDR3 extends over 15 amino acids. V lost 8 bases, J lost 3 bases, and 12 bases stayed unmatched. The germline V gene has CDR1 LGHDT and CDR2 YNNKEL (reference sequence). CDR3 nucleotide sequence: TGTGCCAGCTTTGGGAGCGGGAAGGGGAAAGAGACCCAGTACTTC. Translating gives CASFGSGKGKETQYF.

This clone was detected a few times. This sequence joins TRBV7-9 and TRBJ1-1, with 9 nucleotides matching TRBD1. CDR3 length: 14 amino acids. CDR1 SEHNR and CDR2 FQNEAQ come from the germline V gene (reference sequence). The ends lost 5 bases at V and 8 bases at J; junction bases unmatched: 9. Written as DNA, the CDR3 is TGTGCCAGCAGCATAGAACAGGGGGCATTGGAAGCTTTCTTT. Translating it yields CASSIEQGALEAFF.

This clone was counted once. The V call is TRBV19, the J call TRBJ1-5; D unclear. The germline V gene has CDR1 LNHDA and CDR2 SQIVND (reference sequence). The CDR3 length is 16 residues. The V end was cut by 3 bases, the J end by 0 bases, with 12 bases between. The CDR3 here is CASSMAVLLSNQPQHF. The CDR3 nucleotides are TGTGCCAGTAGTATGGCGGTCCTTCTTAGCAATCAGCCCCAGCATTTT.

The V call is TRBV7-9, the J call TRBJ2-1, with D unresolved. Germline V gene sequence: CDR1 SEHNR, CDR2 FQNEAQ (reference sequence). V lost 0 bases and J lost 5, with 14 bases in between. The CDR3 has 16 residues. CDR3 nucleotides: TGTGCCAGCAGCTTAGCCGCGAGTGGGCCCCACAATGAGCAGTTCTTC. Protein: CASSLAASGPHNEQFF.

The chain carries TRBV28 and TRBJ1-6; 7 bases match TRBD1. Germline-derived CDR1 and CDR2 are MDHEN and SYDVKM. The CDR3 is 15 amino acids. Losses at the gene ends were 7 bases for V and 7 bases for J; bases not matched to a gene: 10. CDR3 sequence reads: CASTPPGQPNSPLHF. In DNA form, the CDR3 reads TGTGCCAGCACCCCCCCGGGACAGCCCAATTCACCCCTCCACTTT.

This chain uses TRBV29-1 with TRBJ2-7; possible D gene TRBD1, 5 bases. The CDR3 has 15 amino acids. The germline gives CDR1 SQVTM, CDR2 ANQGSEA. V was cut by 4 bases and J by 2 bases, with 18 bases left in between. The CDR3 spells CSVVGPWGSAYEQYF. The CDR3 region has the DNA TGCAGCGTTGTCGGGCCTTGGGGCAGCGCCTACGAGCAGTACTTC.

The chain has TRBV5-4 and TRBJ2-7; D possibly corresponds to TRBD1 (5 bases). V was shortened by 4 bases and J by 3 bases, with 17 bases between the two germline ends. Germline-derived CDR1 and CDR2 are SGHNT and YYREEE (reference sequence). The length of the CDR3 is 15 residues. The CDR3 is CASSKQSGKGYEQYF. The DNA of the CDR3 is TGTGCCAGCAGCAAGCAGTCAGGGAAAGGCTACGAGCAGTACTTC.

V and J are TRBV7-9 and TRBJ2-3; no clear D gene. CDR3 length equals 15 residues. The ends were cut back, 4 bases at V and 5 bases at J, with 16 bases in the middle. Germline assignment: CDR1 SEHNR and CDR2 FQNEAQ (reference sequence). CDR3 sequence: CASSSPLGPGDTQYF. CDR3 coding DNA: TGTGCCAGCAGCTCACCCCTCGGCCCAGGAGATACGCAGTATTTT.

J is TRBJ1-2 and V is TRBV2, with a possible D match to TRBD1 (6 bases). The CDR3 has 15 residues. The ends were cut back, 7 bases at V and 2 bases at J, with 17 bases in the middle. The germline gives CDR1 SNHLY, CDR2 FYNNEI. CDR3 sequence reads: CASTSSGQLNYGYTF. The CDR3 DNA sequence: TGTGCCAGCACTTCTTCAGGACAGTTGAACTATGGCTACACCTTC.

The DNA for the CDR3 is TGTGCCAGCAGTTTATTTTCCGTACTAGCGGGAGGTAAGAATGAGCAGTTCTTC. This sequence encodes CASSLFSVLAGGKNEQFF. V usage is TRBV27 and J usage is TRBJ2-1; 12 bases line up with TRBD2. Germline values: CDR1 MNHEY, CDR2 SMNVEV (reference sequence). Trimming at V came to 1 base and at J to 7 bases, leaving 11 bases not matched to a gene. CDR3 length: 18 amino acids.

This clone has a single count. The chain combines TRBV4-3 with TRBJ1-2, with 8 positions matching TRBD1. The CDR3 spans 15 residues. Germline V gene data show CDR1 as LGHNA and CDR2 as YSLEER. The junction had 5 bases not matched to a gene; V was cut back by 1 base and J by 4 bases. The CDR3 reads CASSQVAGGGYGYTF. Here the CDR3 DNA reads TGCGCCAGCAGCCAAGTCGCAGGGGGCGGCTATGGCTACACCTTC.

The gene calls are TRBV10-3 and TRBJ2-3; 12 positions agree with TRBD1. V lost 5 bases and J lost 1; bases outside the gene matches: 7. This CDR3 contains 17 residues. The germline CDR1 and CDR2 sequences are ENHRY and SYGVKD. The CDR3 region is CAISPGQGAPGTDTQYF. DNA for the CDR3: TGTGCCATCAGTCCGGGACAGGGGGCCCCAGGCACAGATACGCAGTATTTT.

This chain uses TRBV5-4 with TRBJ2-5; 7 bases align to TRBD2. V shed 5 bases, J shed 2 bases, and the junction held 3 bases outside the gene matches. The length of the CDR3 is 13 residues. Looked up from germline, CDR1 is SGHNT and CDR2 is YYREEE (reference sequence). The CDR3 nucleotides are TGTGCCAGCAGTAGGGACTATCAAGAGACCCAGTACTTC. Amino acid sequence: CASSRDYQETQYF.

The chain carries TRBV9 and TRBJ2-3; TRBD2 matches at 8 bases. The CDR3 extends over 17 amino acids. Germline V CDR1 and CDR2: SGDLS, YYNGEE. V dropped 4 bases and J dropped 2; count of bases not matched to a gene: 12. CDR3 DNA sequence: TGTGCCAGCAGCCCTCGGGTGGGCGGGGGGTTCACAGATACGCAGTATTTT. This gives the protein CASSPRVGGGFTDTQYF.